This T cell receptor (beta chain) was sequenced in a study of blood T cells in healthy people across ages. A second PCR, run for about 7 to 11 cycles, used a sample-barcoded 5' primer plus a J-beta primer mix. From the 5' RACE reads, TCRdb called clonotypes with MiXCR, one entry per CDR3 protein. This sample has fewer than 1,200,000 distinct CDR3 sequences, with under 30% found just once. Points from the study as a whole: Significant beta diversity loss was already apparent by age roughly 43, declining roughly linearly.

With 0 bases removed from V and 4 bases from J, the gap between germline ends came to 6 bases. The CDR3 length is 13 residues. The germline V gene encodes CDR1 SGDLS and CDR2 YYNGEE. Only a few counts were recorded for this clonotype. Its antigen is currently unknown. This same sample was also part of a study on T cells of mothers and their children. That investigation notes: The study obtained over 8.5 million TCR beta CDR3 reads per mother and 3 million to 3.5 million per child. For unrelated pairs as for related ones, thymic selection shapes TCR recombination output similarly. Relative to unrelated pairs, biologically related mother-child dyads exhibited marginally greater, non-significant overlap.

This chain uses TRBV9 with TRBJ2-3; the D is unclear. The specimen sequenced was blood. This TCR was recovered from a girl aged 2 to 9 in good health. The chain's CDR3 is CASSVGVADTQYF. The CDR3 region has the DNA TGTGCCAGCAGCGTAGGGGTAGCAGATACGCAGTATTTT. The complete variable domain, with remaining parts taken from reference TRBV9 and TRBJ2-3, reads DSGVTQTPKHLITATGQRVTLRCSPRSGDLSVYWYQQSLDQGLQFLIQYYNGEERAKGNILERFSAQQFPDLHSELNLSSLELGDSALYFCASSVGVADTQYFGPGTRLTVL.